This T cell receptor (beta chain) was identified during a study of a mutant IDH1 vaccine in newly diagnosed glioma. The overall study: Prior therapy was radiotherapy, temozolomide, or both; most received both.

The protocol was immunoSEQ multiplex PCR, while the TCRdb copy is restricted to in-frame clones and leaves out a portion. The sample carries approximately 26,000 clones, approximately 88% recorded once. Whole-study findings and limits: It seemed that pseudoprogression was not linked to changes in the top peripheral T cell clonotypes.

Specified time point: week 5, during vaccination. Vaccinated patients received 300 ug of mutant IDH1 20-mer peptide per dose, with topical imiquimod. With V trimmed by 6 bases and J by 5 bases, 7 bases remained unmatched. The CDR3 contains 15 residues. Germline V gene data show CDR1 as LNHDA and CDR2 as SQIVND (reference sequence). In the case of this clone: Its cognate antigen is unknown.

The chain has TRBV19 and TRBJ2-5; 12 bases map to TRBD1. This material consisted of PBMCs, taken from a glioma patient whose treatment included an IDH1 peptide vaccine. This sequence was found in a man aged 18 to 30 with glioma. CDR3 residues: CASSLGTGGLETQYF. CDR3 nucleotide sequence: TGTGCCAGTAGCCTCGGGACAGGGGGCCTGGAGACCCAGTACTTC.